The T cell receptor (beta chain) described here comes from a study of shared clonotypes between healthy human individuals (dated by TCRdb to the early 2020s). Background on the whole study: A couple of women and a few men aged 18 to 49 years were included in the cohort. Per donor, three plates each were used for CD4 naive and CD4 memory, two for CD8 naive, and one for CD8 memory. To estimate repertoire size and how much clonotypes are shared between individuals, the study performed deep sequencing of blood TCR repertoires from a few healthy adults. To increase sequencing depth and limit assay-specific biases, different laboratories used diverse techniques to prepare libraries and sequence TCR repertoires. Each donor's leukapheresis produced roughly between roughly 0.94 and 9.5 billion PBMCs. The paper's findings and limits, for the study overall: Because the study included a small number of donors, the genetic and exposure-history diversity represented was limited. Incomplete sequencing was indicated by rarefaction of sorted-subset datasets, despite the large sequencing depth. Naive subsets generally had larger estimated clonotype richness than memory subsets did. Compared with non-shared clonotypes, clonotypes shared by all four sorted-subset donors had higher generation probabilities. Sampling was restricted to blood, and TCR repertoires in tissue are likely to differ from TCR repertoires in blood. Pairwise subsampling indicated that sequencing depth was expected to affect the degree of clonotype sharing among donors. When several donors were compared, the shared fraction of clonotypes was about 5% for naive CD4, 3.5% for naive CD8, 2% to 2.5% for memory CD4, and 0.35% to 0.4% for memory CD8.

TCR CDR3 regions were amplified from genomic DNA by multiplex PCR using the deep immunoSEQ assay. For each cell subset, the extracted genomic DNA was distributed evenly across all wells of several immunoSEQ 96-well plates, and each plate served as one replicate. For sorted subsets, each replicate PCR was loaded with approximately 200 ng genomic DNA, equivalent to 30,000 or so T cell genomes. The purified libraries were quantified using a Qubit 3.0 fluorometer, sized with a Bioanalyzer 2100, and then quantified again using the KAPA Library Quantification kit. Every immunoSEQ 96-well plate was sequenced on a separate single-read 150-cycle Illumina NextSeq 550 flow cell. The paper's processing steps were these. Because the immunoSEQ output included only junctional sequences and no quality scores, the filtering could not be the same as the filtering used for full-length reads. To assign V/J genes and CDR3, sequences were annotated against IMGT germline references using PyIR, a Python wrapper for IgBLAST v1.9. Reads with weak V/J assignments (E-value above 1e-6), missing CDR3, stop codons, out-of-frame junctions, or ambiguous translated residues were removed. V3J clonotypes were defined as sequences sharing an identical inferred V gene, J gene, and CDR3 amino acid sequence. Percentage overlap between repertoires was calculated by dividing the number of shared unique clonotypes by the size of the smaller repertoire. Richness of each repertoire was evaluated using RTK rarefaction, the Chao1 estimator, and Recon v2.1 estimates of unobserved clonotypes. Generation probabilities for all TCRbeta clonotypes obtained by the gDNA method from a handful of donors were computed using OLGA. TCRdb provides this immuneACCESS table in a form limited to in-frame rearrangements. Some clones are lacking; in checked studies, under half of them reflect an unresolved V gene, and why the rest are absent is not known. The DNA was the basis for D and trimming; V, J and clone size are from that table. In this sample the table shows around 2.5 million clones, 80% to 95% of which occur a single time. Roughly 0.36% of the sample is in the top ten clones.

In regard to this clone: Its antigen target is currently unknown. Per-base qualities were not stored, and no clone one base away is much larger.

In the germline V gene, CDR1 corresponds to SGDLS and CDR2 to YYNGEE. From the cysteine up to the phenylalanine, the CDR3 has a length of 15 residues. The CDR3 DNA has 45 bases and is translated from base 1. V is cut back by 3 bases and J by 1 base, with 5 bases in the junction unmatched. The donors were healthy, HIV-negative adults who had no recently reported acute infections or vaccinations. Every donor was a Caucasian adult living in Nashville, Tennessee, USA. CD4+ T cells were enriched through magnetic negative selection, after which naive cells were positively selected on CD45RA and the remaining negative fraction served as the memory subset. Blood was obtained by leukapheresis, after which PBMCs were separated by Ficoll-Histopaque density gradient centrifugation and cryopreserved in liquid nitrogen vapor phase. Purity and quantity of every magnetically sorted T cell population were checked by analytical flow cytometry. Each sorted fraction had its genomic DNA isolated and then quantified by UV absorbance on a Nanodrop 2000c.

The specimen was naive CD4+ T cells from PBMCs. The cell subset or site label on this specimen signifies: CD45RA+ positively selected. This TCR was sampled from a man between 18 and 35 years old in good health. Some clones in this sample may be carry-over from other donors' samples. The chain is assembled from TRBV9 and TRBJ2-3, and TRBD2 matches 7 of the central bases. The nucleotide sequence reads TGTGCCAGCAGCGAGCGGGACGGACGCACAGATACGCAGTATTTT. It codes for CASSERDGRTDTQYF. Reference TRBV9 and TRBJ2-3 genes cover what lies past the CDR3, so the full variable domain is DSGVTQTPKHLITATGQRVTLRCSPRSGDLSVYWYQQSLDQGLQFLIQYYNGEERAKGNILERFSAQQFPDLHSELNLSSLELGDSALYFCASSERDGRTDTQYFGPGTRLTVL.